Listed below are T cell receptor beta chains from one sample, sequenced in a study of cytomegalovirus exposure and HLA in healthy donors. Sequencing used immunoSEQ multiplex PCR; TCRdb keeps in-frame clones, though not all of them. The sample contains 130,000 or so clones, more than 65% of which appear only once. The sequenced material came from PBMCs. The receptors were gathered from a man aged 18-30 years in good health and CMV-seropositive. Each CDR3 is given with its conserved first and last residue. The order of the fields is clone size, D gene, V gene, J gene, CDR3 protein, CDR3 DNA. A D gene is named only where the DNA matches it firmly. Where a row states a size, it is once, few, many or the class of an expanded clone; other rows omit it.

size: .
D: .
V: TRBV7-8
J: TRBJ1-1
CDR3: CASSLVPGALTEAFF
DNA: TGTGCCAGCAGCTTAGTCCCAGGGGCCCTAACTGAAGCTTTCTTT

size: few
D: .
V: TRBV27
J: TRBJ1-2
CDR3: CASSSAGGGYGYTF
DNA: TGTGCCAGCAGTTCGGCAGGTGGAGGCTATGGCTACACCTTC

size: .
D: TRBD2
V: TRBV30
J: TRBJ2-1
CDR3: CAWGGTSGGYNEQFF
DNA: TGTGCCTGGGGGGGGACTAGCGGAGGCTACAATGAGCAGTTCTTC

size: .
D: TRBD1
V: TRBV29-1
J: TRBJ1-2
CDR3: CSVEIRDRTNYGYTF
DNA: TGCAGCGTTGAAATCCGGGACAGAACTAACTATGGCTACACCTTC

size: .
D: TRBD1
V: TRBV6-1
J: TRBJ2-7
CDR3: CASSRQGPGYEQYF
DNA: TGTGCCAGCAGTAGACAGGGGCCTGGATACGAGCAGTACTTC

size: .
D: .
V: TRBV7-8
J: TRBJ1-2
CDR3: CASSRTAFYGYTF
DNA: TGTGCCAGCAGCCGGACAGCTTTCTATGGCTACACCTTC

size: .
D: .
V: TRBV9
J: TRBJ2-3
CDR3: CASSIQGRSTDTQYF
DNA: TGTGCCAGCAGCATACAGGGAAGGAGCACAGATACGCAGTATTTT

size: .
D: .
V: TRBV18
J: TRBJ2-7
CDR3: CASSTRDTAIYEQYF
DNA: TGTGCCAGCTCAACCCGGGACACGGCCATCTACGAGCAGTACTTC

size: .
D: TRBD2
V: TRBV11-2
J: TRBJ2-7
CDR3: CASDSSGRGGYEQYF
DNA: TGTGCCAGCGACTCCAGCGGGAGAGGGGGCTACGAGCAGTACTTC

size: .
D: .
V: TRBV5-4
J: TRBJ1-3
CDR3: CASTKGGGNTIYF
DNA: TGTGCCAGCACAAAGGGAGGCGGAAACACCATATATTTT

size: .
D: .
V: TRBV15
J: TRBJ2-1
CDR3: CATKRLESSYNEQFF
DNA: TGTGCCACGAAGCGACTGGAAAGCTCCTACAATGAGCAGTTCTTC

size: .
D: .
V: TRBV25-1
J: TRBJ2-6
CDR3: CASSESGANGLTF
DNA: TGTGCCAGCAGTGAGTCTGGGGCCAACGGCCTGACTTTC

size: few
D: .
V: TRBV10-3
J: TRBJ1-1
CDR3: CAIKRNTEAFF
DNA: TGTGCCATCAAGAGAAACACTGAAGCTTTCTTT

size: .
D: TRBD1
V: TRBV28
J: TRBJ2-7
CDR3: CASRHRDRGPYEQYF
DNA: TGTGCCAGCAGACACCGGGACAGGGGGCCTTACGAGCAGTACTTC

size: .
D: TRBD1
V: TRBV27
J: TRBJ1-1
CDR3: CASSLTGTGAVTEAFF
DNA: TGTGCCAGCAGTTTAACCGGGACAGGGGCGGTCACTGAAGCTTTCTTT

size: .
D: TRBD1
V: TRBV2
J: TRBJ2-7
CDR3: CASSSGTGNEQYF
DNA: TGTGCCAGCAGTTCCGGGACAGGGAACGAGCAGTACTTC

size: .
D: TRBD2
V: TRBV6-4
J: TRBJ2-3
CDR3: CASSVIAGPDTQYF
DNA: TGTGCCAGCAGTGTTATAGCGGGTCCAGATACGCAGTATTTT

size: .
D: .
V: TRBV28
J: TRBJ2-6
CDR3: CASSPVGANGLTF
DNA: TGTGCCAGCAGTCCGGTTGGGGCCAACGGCCTGACTTTC

size: .
D: .
V: TRBV19
J: TRBJ1-2
CDR3: CASRPGGYGYGYTF
DNA: TGTGCCAGTAGGCCCGGGGGGTATGGCTATGGCTACACCTTC

size: few
D: TRBD1
V: TRBV28
J: TRBJ1-1
CDR3: CASSAGGWGTEAFF
DNA: TGTGCCAGCAGTGCAGGGGGCTGGGGCACTGAAGCTTTCTTT

size: .
D: .
V: TRBV7-6
J: TRBJ1-4
CDR3: CASSLAGRARHEKLFF
DNA: TGTGCCAGCAGCTTAGCGGGTCGCGCCAGGCATGAAAAACTGTTTTTT

size: .
D: TRBD2
V: TRBV5-6
J: TRBJ2-3
CDR3: CASSLGLAGEGLWTDTQYF
DNA: TGTGCCAGCAGCTTGGGTCTAGCGGGAGAAGGCCTCTGGACAGATACGCAGTATTTT

size: .
D: .
V: TRBV6-5
J: TRBJ2-1
CDR3: CASRKDSNAYNEQFF
DNA: TGTGCCAGCAGAAAAGACAGTAACGCCTACAATGAGCAGTTCTTC

size: .
D: .
V: TRBV18
J: TRBJ1-4
CDR3: CASSPEMDSNEKLFF
DNA: TGTGCCAGCTCACCTGAAATGGACAGTAATGAAAAACTGTTTTTT

size: .
D: TRBD1
V: TRBV11-2
J: TRBJ2-3
CDR3: CASSLSGGSGTDTQYF
DNA: TGTGCCAGCAGCCTTTCAGGGGGCTCAGGCACAGATACGCAGTATTTT

size: .
D: TRBD1
V: TRBV9
J: TRBJ1-2
CDR3: CASSDGQGRFYGYTF
DNA: TGTGCCAGCAGCGACGGACAGGGGAGATTCTATGGCTACACCTTC

size: .
D: TRBD2
V: TRBV28
J: TRBJ2-2
CDR3: CASIFSGGPTGELFF
DNA: TGTGCCAGCATCTTCAGCGGGGGTCCCACCGGGGAGCTGTTTTTT

size: .
D: .
V: TRBV9
J: TRBJ2-1
CDR3: CASSVWGDNEQFF
DNA: TGTGCCAGCAGCGTCTGGGGGGACAATGAGCAGTTCTTC

size: few
D: .
V: TRBV7-2
J: TRBJ2-5
CDR3: CASNLETQYF
DNA: TGTGCCAGCAATCTAGAGACCCAGTACTTC

size: .
D: TRBD1
V: TRBV6-5
J: TRBJ1-2
CDR3: CASSPWTGAYGYTF
DNA: TGTGCCAGCAGTCCTTGGACAGGGGCATATGGCTACACCTTC

size: few
D: .
V: TRBV29-1
J: TRBJ2-1
CDR3: CSGDFRSYNEQFF
DNA: TGCAGCGGGGACTTTCGCTCCTACAATGAGCAGTTCTTC

size: once
D: .
V: TRBV19
J: TRBJ2-3
CDR3: CASSIALITDTQYF
DNA: TGTGCCAGTAGTATTGCGCTGATAACAGATACGCAGTATTTT

size: few
D: .
V: TRBV6-1
J: TRBJ1-1
CDR3: CASRSGQSNTEAFF
DNA: TGTGCCAGCAGGTCAGGACAGTCTAACACTGAAGCTTTCTTT

size: .
D: TRBD2
V: TRBV6-6
J: TRBJ2-2
CDR3: CASNKGAGGYTGELFF
DNA: TGTGCCAGCAATAAGGGAGCGGGGGGGTACACCGGGGAGCTGTTTTTT

size: few
D: TRBD1
V: TRBV6-6
J: TRBJ1-4
CDR3: CASSYGTGKEKLFF
DNA: TGTGCCAGCAGCTATGGGACAGGGAAGGAAAAACTGTTTTTT

size: .
D: TRBD1
V: TRBV27
J: TRBJ2-3
CDR3: CASSLDREADTQYF
DNA: TGTGCCAGCAGTTTGGACAGGGAGGCAGATACGCAGTATTTT

size: .
D: .
V: TRBV4-1
J: TRBJ1-2
CDR3: CASSQELGYDYGYTF
DNA: TGCGCCAGCAGCCAAGAACTCGGTTACGACTATGGCTACACCTTC

size: .
D: .
V: TRBV19
J: TRBJ1-2
CDR3: CASTLRQDYGYTF
DNA: TGTGCCAGTACCCTACGACAGGACTATGGCTACACCTTC

size: few
D: TRBD1
V: TRBV18
J: TRBJ1-1
CDR3: CASSQGQGLSTEAFF
DNA: TGTGCCAGCTCACAGGGACAGGGACTAAGCACTGAAGCTTTCTTT

size: .
D: TRBD1
V: TRBV12-5
J: TRBJ2-2
CDR3: CASKTGVDTGELFF
DNA: TGTGCTAGCAAGACAGGGGTGGACACCGGGGAGCTGTTTTTT

size: .
D: TRBD1
V: TRBV7-8
J: TRBJ2-1
CDR3: CASSLAFITRPTRQGADNEQFF
DNA: TGTGCCAGCAGCTTAGCTTTCATCACTCGCCCTACTCGACAGGGGGCAGACAATGAGCAGTTCTTC

size: .
D: .
V: TRBV12-5
J: TRBJ1-2
CDR3: CASGFSGGNYGYTF
DNA: TGTGCTAGTGGTTTTTCGGGAGGTAACTATGGCTACACCTTC

size: .
D: .
V: TRBV7-6
J: TRBJ2-1
CDR3: CASSPGRGYEQFF
DNA: TGTGCCAGCAGCCCAGGCCGGGGATATGAGCAGTTCTTC

size: few
D: .
V: TRBV5-1
J: TRBJ2-5
CDR3: CASSRQLDSAGETQYF
DNA: TGCGCCAGCAGCCGCCAGCTAGATAGCGCTGGAGAGACCCAGTACTTC

size: few
D: .
V: TRBV7-9
J: TRBJ1-4
CDR3: CASSNDGESGPGGEKLFF
DNA: TGTGCCAGCAGCAACGATGGGGAAAGTGGGCCCGGAGGGGAAAAACTGTTTTTT

size: few
D: TRBD1
V: TRBV29-1
J: TRBJ1-2
CDR3: CSGVGTGGSYGYTF
DNA: TGCAGCGGAGTGGGGACAGGGGGGTCCTATGGCTACACCTTC

size: .
D: .
V: TRBV5-1
J: TRBJ1-1
CDR3: CASSLVTGNTEAFF
DNA: TGCGCCAGCAGCTTGGTCACAGGGAACACTGAAGCTTTCTTT

size: few
D: TRBD2
V: TRBV5-4
J: TRBJ2-1
CDR3: CASSKASGRVGNEQFF
DNA: TGTGCCAGCAGCAAGGCCAGCGGGAGGGTAGGGAATGAGCAGTTCTTC

size: once
D: .
V: TRBV18
J: TRBJ2-7
CDR3: CASSHTSFDIYEQYF
DNA: TGTGCCAGCTCACACACTAGCTTTGACATCTACGAGCAGTACTTC

size: .
D: TRBD2
V: TRBV9
J: TRBJ2-1
CDR3: CASSPTGTSGRSEQFF
DNA: TGTGCCAGCAGCCCAACCGGGACTAGCGGGAGAAGTGAGCAGTTCTTC

size: .
D: .
V: TRBV30
J: TRBJ1-1
CDR3: CAWEREGTEAFF
DNA: TGTGCCTGGGAGAGGGAGGGCACTGAAGCTTTCTTT

size: .
D: TRBD2
V: TRBV5-1
J: TRBJ2-3
CDR3: CASSLTTGLNTDTQYF
DNA: TGCGCCAGCAGCCTAACGACGGGACTAAATACAGATACGCAGTATTTT